The 32 T cell receptor beta chains reported below all come from one sample, sequenced in a study of cytomegalovirus exposure and HLA in healthy donors. The PCR employed 60 Vbeta primers together with 13 Jbeta primers. This table comes from immunoSEQ multiplex PCR, and its TCRdb copy is limited to in-frame clones, with some not included. Among about 130,000 clones, 78% were seen once, and the ten largest hold approximately 11%. Sequences were obtained from PBMCs. Source of these receptors: a man aged 25-45 years in good health and CMV-seropositive.

The chain couples TRBV6-5 to TRBJ2-3; TRBD2 agrees at 11 bases. V dropped 3 bases and J dropped 5; count of bases not matched to a gene: 4. The CDR3 is 15 residues long. CDR1 and CDR2 from the germline V gene are MNHEY and SVGAGI. The CDR3 is CASSYTSGSGDTQYF. The CDR3 nucleotides are TGTGCCAGCAGTTATACTAGCGGGAGTGGAGATACGCAGTATTTT.

V is TRBV29-1 and J is TRBJ2-4; a possible D gene is TRBD1 (6 bases). V dropped 5 bases and J dropped 0 bases, with 14 bases sitting between them. The CDR3 covers 15 residues. In germline, CDR1 is SQVTM, CDR2 ANQGSEA. This chain's CDR3 is CSVKKGVGAKNIQYF. CDR3 in DNA: TGCAGCGTTAAAAAGGGGGTAGGAGCCAAAAACATTCAGTACTTC.

V gene TRBV6-5 combines with J gene TRBJ2-7; TRBD2 matches 8 bases. V lost 10 bases and J lost 2; bases outside the gene matches: 7. This CDR3 region has 13 residues. CDR1 MNHEY and CDR2 SVGAGI come from the germline V gene. The CDR3 spells CATGGGFTYEQYF. CDR3 in DNA: TGTGCCACCGGGGGGGGTTTCACCTACGAGCAGTACTTC.

This clone occurred once. V and J are TRBV5-8 and TRBJ1-2; D is uncertain. CDR3 length: 16 residues. Germline assignment: CDR1 SGHTS and CDR2 YDEGEE. V was cut by 0 bases and J by 5 bases, with 17 bases left in between. The chain's CDR3 is CASSLDSAGLGYGYTF. The CDR3 nucleotides read TGTGCCAGCAGCTTGGATAGTGCGGGCCTTGGATATGGCTACACCTTC.

The rearrangement links TRBV25-1 to TRBJ2-1; the match to TRBD1 covers 11 bases. Germline V gene lookup returns CDR1 MGHDK and CDR2 SYGVNS. The J segment lost 4 bases and the V segment lost 3 bases, leaving 2 bases of the junction unmatched. The CDR3 has 15 residues. CDR3 sequence (DNA): TGTGCCAGCAGTGACGGACAGGGGGCTTACAATGAGCAGTTCTTC. Translation: CASSDGQGAYNEQFF. The whole variable domain, remainder taken from reference TRBV25-1 and TRBJ2-1, is EADIYQTPRYLVIGTGKKITLECSQTMGHDKMYWYQQDPGMELHLIHYSYGVNSTEKGDLSSESTVSRIRTEHFPLTLESARPSHTSQYLCASSDGQGAYNEQFFGPGTRLTVL.

The chain employs TRBV29-1 and TRBJ2-1; 9 nucleotides agree with TRBD2. The CDR3 consists of 13 residues. Trimming at V came to 6 bases and at J to 4 bases, leaving 4 bases not matched to a gene. Per germline, CDR1 SQVTM and CDR2 ANQGSEA. CDR3 amino acids: CSVRLAEYNEQFF. For the CDR3, the DNA is TGCAGCGTCCGACTAGCGGAATACAATGAGCAGTTCTTC.

J is TRBJ2-2 and V is TRBV11-2; 7 bases line up with TRBD1. V was clipped by 5 bases and J by 4 bases; unmatched bases: 10. The CDR3 runs 16 residues. Germline-derived CDR1 and CDR2 are SGHAT and FQNNGV. The CDR3 spells CASSLLLTGATGELFF. The CDR3 nucleotides are TGTGCCAGCAGCCTACTACTCACAGGGGCCACCGGGGAGCTGTTTTTT.

The chain uses TRBV19 and TRBJ1-4, with D tentatively TRBD1 (5 bases). V lost 6 bases, J lost 5 bases, and 22 bases lay in between. The CDR3 is made up of 17 amino acids. Germline V lookup: CDR1 LNHDA, CDR2 SQIVND (reference sequence). CDR3 in DNA: TGTGCCAGTAGGGGGGTCTGGAGGGCCCGAGGAAATGAAAAACTGTTTTTT. Protein sequence: CASRGVWRARGNEKLFF.

The V gene is TRBV4-3, the J gene TRBJ2-2; D possibly corresponds to TRBD2 (7 bases). The CDR3 consists of 15 residues. Germline V gene data show CDR1 as LGHNA and CDR2 as YSLEER. V was trimmed by 3 bases and J by 5 bases, leaving 13 bases between them. The DNA of the CDR3 is TGCGCCAGCAGCCACCTCGGGGGGCGTACCGGGGAGCTGTTTTTT. Its translation is CASSHLGGRTGELFF.

This clone has just a few counts. The rearrangement joins TRBV5-6 to TRBJ2-7, with D perhaps matching TRBD1 (7 bases). Germline CDR1 SGHDT, CDR2 YYEEEE. V was pared by 4 bases and J by 3 bases, with 23 bases between. This CDR3 has 17 amino acids. The CDR3 is CASSQGGRGGLGYEQYF. For the CDR3, the DNA is TGTGCCAGCAGCCAGGGGGGTAGAGGCGGGCTTGGCTACGAGCAGTACTTC.

The chain couples TRBV27 to TRBJ2-3; 7 bases are shared with TRBD1. The ends lost 3 bases at V and 4 bases at J; junction bases unmatched: 4. In germline, CDR1 is MNHEY, CDR2 SMNVEV (reference sequence). CDR3 size: 14 residues. The CDR3 region is CASSFARGPDTQYF. The CDR3 DNA is TGTGCCAGCAGTTTTGCAAGGGGGCCAGATACGCAGTATTTT.

This chain joins TRBV7-8 and TRBJ2-5, with TRBD1 as a possible D gene (6 bases). The CDR3 length is 15 residues. The V end was cut by 2 bases, the J end by 1 base, with 11 bases between. The germline CDR1 and CDR2 sequences are SGHVS and FQNEAQ. This CDR3 reads CASSLRTARQETQYF. The CDR3 DNA reads TGTGCCAGCAGCTTACGGACAGCCCGCCAAGAGACCCAGTACTTC.

This clone has only a few counts. CDR3 sequence (DNA): TGTGCCAGCAGCTTATGGGGGTTCAGGGGGCGATCAACTAATGAAAAACTGTTTTTT. This sequence encodes CASSLWGFRGRSTNEKLFF. This sequence joins TRBV7-2 and TRBJ1-4, with 8 bases identical to TRBD1. The CDR3 has 19 amino acids. The V segment lost 2 bases and the J segment 0 bases; nucleotides outside the gene matches: 11. The germline V gene has CDR1 SGHTA and CDR2 FQGNSA.

The chain couples TRBV7-2 to TRBJ2-1, with D unclear. The V gene lost 1 base and the J gene lost 4 bases, with 2 bases spanning the gap. There are 12 residues in the CDR3. Germline CDR1 SGHTA, CDR2 FQGNSA. The CDR3 DNA is TGTGCCAGCAGCTTAGTATACAATGAGCAGTTCTTC. Translation gives CASSLVYNEQFF. Using reference TRBV7-2 and TRBJ2-1 for the parts outside the CDR3, the full variable domain is GAGVSQSPSNKVTEKGKDVELRCDPISGHTALYWYRQSLGQGLEFLIYFQGNSAPDKSGLPSDRFSAERTGGSVSTLTIQRTQQEDSAVYLCASSLVYNEQFFGPGTRLTVL.

V and J are TRBV5-8 and TRBJ1-5; 9 positions agree with TRBD1. This CDR3 is 15 amino acids long. The trim removed 0 bases at V and 3 bases at J, leaving 1 base unmatched. Germline V gives CDR1 SGHTS, CDR2 YDEGEE. CDR3 nucleotide sequence: TGTGCCAGCAGCTTGGGGGACAGGGCCAATCAGCCCCAGCATTTT. This codes for CASSLGDRANQPQHF.

The rearrangement links TRBV30 to TRBJ2-5; 8 nucleotides line up with TRBD2. CDR3 length: 18 residues. Germline assignment: CDR1 GTSNPN and CDR2 SVGIG (reference sequence). V shed 3 bases, J shed 2 bases, and the junction held 17 bases outside the gene matches. CDR3 nucleotides: TGTGCCTGGAGGAGGCGGGGGGCCTTTAGCGGGAATCAAGAGACCCAGTACTTC. Residues: CAWRRRGAFSGNQETQYF.

The chain is built from TRBV7-9 and TRBJ2-5; D is possibly TRBD2 (5 bases). Germline V gives CDR1 SEHNR, CDR2 FQNEAQ (reference sequence). CDR3 length: 15 residues. Trimming pared 1 base from V and 0 bases from J, leaving 9 bases between. The CDR3 here is CASSLDRRYQETQYF. CDR3 nucleotides: TGTGCCAGCAGCTTAGATCGGAGGTACCAAGAGACCCAGTACTTC.

The chain carries TRBV7-2 and TRBJ2-7; D not resolved. Germline CDR1 and CDR2: SGHTA and FQGNSA. Trimming left V 5 bases short and J 6 bases short, with 11 bases between. This CDR3 contains 12 residues. Written as DNA, the CDR3 is TGTGCCAGCAGCCTGAGAAATCTCGAGCAGTACTTC. Protein: CASSLRNLEQYF.

In nucleotides, the CDR3 is TGTGCCAGCAGCTTGGCTGGTGACACCATATATTTT. Translated: CASSLAGDTIYF. The genes are TRBV7-6 and TRBJ1-3; D not certain. The length of the CDR3 is 12 residues. V shed 3 bases and J shed 8 bases, with 8 bases lying between them. Per germline, CDR1 SGHVS and CDR2 FNYEAQ.

This clone occurred a few times. The chain's CDR3 is CASSVGASGQASTDTQYF. CDR3 bases: TGTGCCAGCAGCGTAGGGGCTAGCGGACAAGCTAGCACAGATACGCAGTATTTT. The chain uses TRBV9 and TRBJ2-3; 7 positions match TRBD2. CDR1 is SGDLS and CDR2 is YYNGEE in the germline V gene. V trimming: 0 bases; J trimming: 0 bases; junction bases outside the gene matches: 10. This CDR3 has 18 amino acids. Supplemented by reference TRBV9 and TRBJ2-3, the full variable domain reads DSGVTQTPKHLITATGQRVTLRCSPRSGDLSVYWYQQSLDQGLQFLIQYYNGEERAKGNILERFSAQQFPDLHSELNLSSLELGDSALYFCASSVGASGQASTDTQYFGPGTRLTVL.

This chain connects TRBV5-4 to TRBJ2-7; a weak D match, TRBD2 (5 bases). Trimming removed 4 bases from V and 7 bases from J, with 18 bases in between. Germline CDR1 SGHNT, CDR2 YYREEE (reference sequence). CDR3 length: 14 residues. CDR3 DNA: TGTGCCAGCAGCGCCTCGGGGAACCCGGGGGAGCAGTACTTC. Translating gives CASSASGNPGEQYF.

The sample holds a few counts of this clone. The chain couples TRBV15 to TRBJ2-5; D perhaps matches TRBD2 (5 bases). V lost 4 bases and J 1 base, leaving 10 bases between the germline ends. The CDR3 runs 14 residues. Germline V gives CDR1 LNHNV, CDR2 YYDKDF (reference sequence). Here the CDR3 reads CATSIRTAQETQYF. CDR3 DNA sequence: TGTGCCACCAGCATAAGGACTGCCCAAGAGACCCAGTACTTC.

The chain couples TRBV9 to TRBJ2-1, with unresolved D. The CDR3 loop spans 16 amino acids. V was trimmed by 0 bases and J by 0 bases, leaving 10 bases between them. CDR1 SGDLS and CDR2 YYNGEE come from the germline V gene. This CDR3 is CASSVDTGYSYNEQFF. In nucleotides, the CDR3 is TGTGCCAGCAGCGTAGATACGGGTTACTCCTACAATGAGCAGTTCTTC.

As DNA, the CDR3 is TGTGCCAGCAGCTTAGTAGCACGGGGGAGCAATCAGCCCCAGCATTTT. Translating gives CASSLVARGSNQPQHF. The rearrangement uses TRBV11-2 and TRBJ1-5; a weak D match, TRBD1 (5 bases). The length of the CDR3 is 16 residues. Germline V CDR1 and CDR2: SGHAT, FQNNGV. V lost 1 base and J lost 1, with 11 bases in between.

The rearrangement uses TRBV2 and TRBJ1-5; 7 nucleotides agree with TRBD1. Germline CDR1 SNHLY, CDR2 FYNNEI. The CDR3 is 14 residues long. With V trimmed by 6 bases and J by 4 bases, 6 bases remained unmatched. The CDR3 region has the DNA TGTGCCAGCAGGGGGGACAGTTCGAATCAGCCCCAGCATTTT. Amino acids: CASRGDSSNQPQHF.

The chain couples TRBV6-6 to TRBJ2-2; 8 positions agree with TRBD1. Germline lookup yields CDR1 MNHNY and CDR2 SVGAGI (reference sequence). Trimming cost V 6 bases and J 4 bases; bases outside gene matches: 4. There are 14 residues in the CDR3. The DNA of the CDR3 is TGTGCCAGCAGGCCGACAGGGGCCACCGGGGAGCTGTTTTTT. Translated: CASRPTGATGELFF.

This clone was observed a few times. J is TRBJ2-2 and V is TRBV5-1; tentatively, D is TRBD1 (6 bases). The V gene lost 3 bases and the J gene lost 6 bases, with 12 bases spanning the gap. CDR3 length: 14 amino acids. Germline V gene lookup returns CDR1 SGHRS and CDR2 YFSETQ. The chain's CDR3 is CASSSVQGSGELFF. Written as DNA, the CDR3 is TGCGCCAGCAGCTCAGTACAGGGCTCCGGGGAGCTGTTTTTT.

This clone was counted once. V gene TRBV5-4 combines with J gene TRBJ2-1; 8 bases align to TRBD2. The trim removed 0 bases at V and 0 bases at J, leaving 2 bases unmatched. CDR3 size: 16 residues. Germline loops: CDR1 SGHNT, CDR2 YYREEE (reference sequence). The CDR3: CASSLDGRASYNEQFF. In nucleotides, the CDR3 is TGTGCCAGCAGCTTGGACGGGAGGGCCTCCTACAATGAGCAGTTCTTC.

The V call is TRBV27, the J call TRBJ2-1, with TRBD2 matching over 8 bases. The CDR3 has 17 amino acids. Trimming removed 8 bases from V and 7 bases from J; junction bases left unmatched: 19. Germline assignment: CDR1 MNHEY and CDR2 SMNVEV (reference sequence). The CDR3 is CASLPFPAREGRNEQFF. The DNA for the CDR3 is TGTGCCAGCCTTCCTTTTCCGGCTCGGGAGGGTCGGAATGAGCAGTTCTTC.

The chain has TRBV18 and TRBJ2-2; tentative D call: TRBD2 (5 bases). Trimming shortened V by 6 bases and J by 4 bases, and 18 bases separated the two germline ends. Looked up from germline, CDR1 is KGHSH and CDR2 is LQKENI. There are 16 residues in the CDR3. The CDR3 DNA is TGTGCCAGCTCCCCCCCCCGGGATCCAACCACCGGGGAGCTGTTTTTT. It codes for CASSPPRDPTTGELFF.

The rearrangement joins TRBV9 to TRBJ1-3, with unresolved D. Germline V gene data show CDR1 as SGDLS and CDR2 as YYNGEE. This CDR3 region has 16 residues. With 3 bases removed from V and 3 bases from J, the gap between germline ends came to 16 bases. The CDR3 region is CASSEAISTGGNTIYF. CDR3 nucleotide sequence: TGTGCCAGCAGCGAGGCCATCTCGACGGGTGGAAACACCATATATTTT.

The chain has TRBV27 and TRBJ2-3, with 8 nucleotides matching TRBD1. The V segment lost 3 bases and the J segment 9 bases; nucleotides outside the gene matches: 8. CDR1 MNHEY and CDR2 SMNVEV come from the germline V gene (reference sequence). The CDR3 covers 14 residues. DNA for the CDR3: TGTGCCAGCAGTTTGCGGCAGGGGGCAGGAACGCAGTATTTT. It is translated as CASSLRQGAGTQYF.